The sequence of this T cell receptor (beta chain) was determined in a study of technical replicates of blood from a few donors. Germline values: CDR1 MNHNS, CDR2 SASEGT. V shed 6 bases and J 1 base; nucleotides not matched to a gene: 8. The length of the CDR3 is 15 residues. TCRdb's table, derived via immunoSEQ multiplex PCR, lists solely in-frame clones and lacks some. The repertoire holds 55,000 to 60,000 clones, with 90% to 95% as singletons. This sequence joins TRBV6-1 and TRBJ2-5; TRBD2 matches 7 bases. This sequence was found in a human donor in good health. Some clones in this sample may be carry-over from other donors' samples. The sequencing sample was made of PBMCs. The CDR3 bases are TGTGCCAGCAGCTCCGGGGGGATGCCCCAAGAGACCCAGTACTTC. Its translation: CASSSGGMPQETQYF.